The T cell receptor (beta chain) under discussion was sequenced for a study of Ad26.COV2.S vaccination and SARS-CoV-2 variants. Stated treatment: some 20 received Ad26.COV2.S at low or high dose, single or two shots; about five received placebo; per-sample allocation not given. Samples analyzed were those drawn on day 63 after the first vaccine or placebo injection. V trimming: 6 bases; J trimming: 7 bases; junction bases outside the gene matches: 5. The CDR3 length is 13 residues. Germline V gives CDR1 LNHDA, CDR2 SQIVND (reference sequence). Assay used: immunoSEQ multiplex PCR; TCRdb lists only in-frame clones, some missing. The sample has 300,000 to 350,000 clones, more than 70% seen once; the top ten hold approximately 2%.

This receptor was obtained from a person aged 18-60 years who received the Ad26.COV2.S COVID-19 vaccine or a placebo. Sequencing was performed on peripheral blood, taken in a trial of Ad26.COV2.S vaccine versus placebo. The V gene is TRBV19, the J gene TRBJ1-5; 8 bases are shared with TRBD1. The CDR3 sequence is CASRPDRDQPQHF. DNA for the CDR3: TGTGCCAGTAGACCGGACAGGGACCAGCCCCAGCATTTT.